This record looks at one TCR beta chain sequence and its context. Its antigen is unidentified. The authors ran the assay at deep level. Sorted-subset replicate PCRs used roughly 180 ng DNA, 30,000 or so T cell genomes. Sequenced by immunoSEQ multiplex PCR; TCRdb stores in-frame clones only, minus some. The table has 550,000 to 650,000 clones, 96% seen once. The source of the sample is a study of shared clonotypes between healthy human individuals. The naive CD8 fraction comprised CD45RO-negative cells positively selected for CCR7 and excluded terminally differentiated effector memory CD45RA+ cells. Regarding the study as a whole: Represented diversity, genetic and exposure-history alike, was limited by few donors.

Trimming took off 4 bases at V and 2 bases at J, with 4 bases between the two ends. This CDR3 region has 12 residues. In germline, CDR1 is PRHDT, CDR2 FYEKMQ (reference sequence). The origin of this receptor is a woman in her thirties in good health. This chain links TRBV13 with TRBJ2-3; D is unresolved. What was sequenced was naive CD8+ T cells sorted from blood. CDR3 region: CASSSITDTQYF. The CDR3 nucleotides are TGTGCCAGCAGCTCCATCACAGATACGCAGTATTTT.